Presented here are 5 T cell receptor beta chains from one specimen sequenced in a study of post-analysis software for immune sequencing data. Study results and limitations: A handful of TRBV segments occurring more often in patients than controls included TRBV5-6, TRBV5-1 and TRBV20-1.

Unique molecular identifiers were built into the TCR beta cDNA libraries. One entry per CDR3 protein, called by TCRdb with MiXCR from the PCR reads. In the table there are 350,000 to 500,000 distinct CDR3 sequences, roughly 40% of which are singletons. Their target antigens are unknown. Sequenced material: blood. These receptors all stem from a girl aged 2 to 10 with multiple sclerosis.

The chain carries TRBV27 and TRBJ2-5; 7 bases line up with TRBD1. The CDR3 extends over 16 amino acids. Germline V gene lookup returns CDR1 MNHEY and CDR2 SMNVEV (reference sequence). V shed 6 bases and J 2 bases; nucleotides not matched to a gene: 12. CDR3 residues: CASRLKWGQTQETQYF. The CDR3 DNA follows: TGTGCCAGCAGGTTAAAGTGGGGACAGACTCAAGAGACCCAGTACTTC.

This chain uses TRBV12-3 or TRBV12-4 with TRBJ2-4; 7 bases line up with TRBD1. The DNA end favors TRBJ2-7, so the J call may be wrong. The CDR3 runs 13 residues. This CDR3 reads CASSYRDRYEQYF. In DNA, the CDR3 is TGTGCCAGCAGTTACAGGGACAGATACGAGCAGTACTTC.

The chain joins TRBV9 to TRBJ2-5; tentatively, D is TRBD1 (6 bases). Trimming cost V 3 bases and J 4 bases, with 22 bases left between them. Looked up from germline, CDR1 is SGDLS and CDR2 is YYNGEE. The CDR3 covers 17 residues. The CDR3 region is CASSAVGASEWSETQYF. The CDR3 nucleotides are TGTGCCAGCAGCGCGGTGGGGGCTTCAGAGTGGTCAGAGACCCAGTACTTC.

The chain couples TRBV4-2 to TRBJ1-5; no definite D call. The CDR3 length is 13 residues. Germline assignment: CDR1 LGHNA and CDR2 YNFKEQ. V lost 5 bases, J lost 4 bases, and 9 bases lay in between. The CDR3 reads CASSETVNQPQHF. DNA of the CDR3: TGTGCCAGCAGCGAAACCGTGAATCAGCCCCAGCATTTT.

This chain links TRBV28 with TRBJ1-2; D perhaps matches TRBD1 (6 bases). The CDR3 spans 16 residues. The germline V gene encodes CDR1 MDHEN and CDR2 SYDVKM. V lost 6 bases, J lost 5 bases, and 22 bases lay in between. The CDR3 coding sequence is TGTGCCAGCAGCATAACAGGGAGGTCCCCTCGATATGGCTACACCTTC. It encodes CASSITGRSPRYGYTF.